A single sample gave rise to the 10 T cell receptor beta chains below, sequenced in a study of T-cell memory formation after mild COVID-19. TCRdb recomputed calls from the 5' RACE reads with MiXCR, one row per CDR3 protein. The sample holds roughly 190,000 distinct CDR3 sequences, 15% to 20% seen once. The sequenced sample consisted of PBMCs or a T cell subset sorted from them (not recorded which). These receptors came from an adult woman who had mild COVID-19 (a few samples of this study predate the infection). Cell type and time point are not known.

This clonotype appeared a few times. The genes are TRBV3-1 and TRBJ2-7; 10 nucleotides line up with TRBD1. The CDR3 loop spans 18 amino acids. From germline, CDR1 is LGHDT and CDR2 YNNKEL (reference sequence). V trimming: 0 bases; J trimming: 1 base; junction bases outside the gene matches: 9. Here the CDR3 reads CASSQDVRRQGASYEQYF. DNA of the CDR3: TGTGCCAGCAGCCAAGATGTTCGGAGACAGGGGGCTTCCTACGAGCAGTACTTC.

In this sample, this clonotype turned up a few times. The CDR3 region is CASSLGPRLYF. In DNA form, the CDR3 reads TGTGCCAGCAGCTTGGGACCGCGGCTGTACTTC. The J gene is TRBJ2-5, the V gene TRBV5-6; no definite D call. The CDR3 totals 11 residues. With 0 bases removed from V and 13 bases from J, the gap between germline ends came to 10 bases. Germline-derived CDR1 and CDR2 are SGHDT and YYEEEE.

This clonotype has only a few counts. The chain has TRBV12-3 or TRBV12-4 and TRBJ1-5, with a tentative D call TRBD1 (5 bases). The CDR3 has 14 amino acids. Trimming pared 6 bases from V and 11 bases from J, leaving 20 bases between. For the CDR3, the DNA is TGTGCCAGCAGCCTCGGGGCTAATGCACAAACCCAGCATTTT. Protein sequence: CASSLGANAQTQHF.

J is TRBJ1-1 and V is TRBV5-1; D ambiguous. There are 13 residues in the CDR3. Trimming left V 1 base short and J 5 bases short, with 9 bases between. From germline, CDR1 is SGHRS and CDR2 YFSETQ. CDR3 sequence: CASSLSHGTEAFF. The DNA for the CDR3 is TGCGCCAGCAGCTTGTCCCATGGTACTGAAGCTTTCTTT.

This clonotype was seen a few times. The chain uses TRBV6-4 and TRBJ2-2; 7 nucleotides align to TRBD2. The CDR3 is 18 amino acids. Trimming removed 4 bases from V and 3 bases from J; junction bases left unmatched: 14. Germline V gene sequence: CDR1 MRHNA, CDR2 SNTAGT. The CDR3 is CASSAVVPSGGYTGELFF. The CDR3 nucleotides are TGTGCCAGCAGTGCTGTTGTGCCTAGCGGTGGCTACACCGGGGAGCTGTTTTTT.

This clonotype was counted only a few times. The chain is built from TRBV6-4 and TRBJ2-1; TRBD2 aligns across 9 bases. Germline assignment: CDR1 MRHNA and CDR2 SNTAGT. The CDR3 covers 15 residues. The V gene end was trimmed by 0 bases and the J gene end by 5 bases; junction bases not matched to a gene: 2. As DNA, the CDR3 is TGTGCCAGCAGTGACTCAAGCGGGGGGAACAATGAGCAGTTCTTC. Protein sequence: CASSDSSGGNNEQFF.

This clonotype was seen a handful of times. The DNA for the CDR3 is TGTGCCACCAGTGATTCGGGAGGGTTAGGCGCTTTCTTT. Translating gives CATSDSGGLGAFF. This chain uses TRBV24-1 with TRBJ1-1; D gene unclear. Germline V gene data show CDR1 as KGHDR and CDR2 as SFDVKD. V lost 2 bases, J lost 11 bases, and 14 bases lay in between. The CDR3 is 13 amino acids.

This clonotype has only a few counts. The CDR3 loop is CASSLGTIASYEQYF. The CDR3 DNA is TGTGCCAGCAGCTTAGGTACGATCGCCTCCTACGAGCAGTACTTC. This chain connects TRBV7-9 to TRBJ2-7; no clear D. Per the germline V gene, CDR1 is SEHNR and CDR2 is FQNEAQ (reference sequence). Deletions cut 1 base from V and 0 bases from J, with 10 bases between. The CDR3 has 15 residues.

The chain recombines TRBV5-5 with TRBJ2-3; 10 bases map to TRBD1. After removal of 0 bases from V and 1 base from J, the junction contained 5 bases not matched to a gene. Germline lookup yields CDR1 SGHKS and CDR2 YYEKEE (reference sequence). CDR3 length equals 17 residues. This CDR3 is CASSLVGQGIGTDTQYF. In nucleotides, the CDR3 is TGTGCCAGCAGCTTGGTGGGACAGGGGATAGGCACAGATACGCAGTATTTT.

This chain links TRBV12-3 or TRBV12-4 with TRBJ2-7; no firm D call. V was clipped by 3 bases and J by 6 bases, with 12 bases between them. The CDR3 is 13 residues long. CDR3 DNA sequence: TGTGCCAGCAGTTTTGCCCGCTCATCCGAGCAGTACTTC. The encoded protein is CASSFARSSEQYF.